The clone carrying this T cell receptor beta chain was counted a few times. Its antigen is unknown. Template switching with 5'RACE generated the TCR cDNA and added a universal primer site and UMIs. TCRdb independently ran MiXCR on the 5' RACE reads; one entry per CDR3 protein. The profile shows under 500,000 distinct CDR3 sequences, roughly a sixth of them singletons. J lost 7 bases, V lost 5 bases, and 2 bases had no gene match. Germline loops: CDR1 DFQATT, CDR2 SNEGSKA (reference sequence). The CDR3 contains 11 residues. The sample comes from a study of T cells after yellow fever vaccination. Whole-study context: Those fractions that held only low numbers of cells were prepared using the SMART-Seq v4 Ultra Low Input RNA kit. The study, taken as a whole, reports: Any FACS-sorted repertoire could hold abundant clonotypes that contaminate it from the bulk population. The CD4 compartment and the CD8 compartment contained a small share of clonotypes in common.

The sequenced sample was PBMCs, obtained before the yellow fever booster vaccination. The source of this sequence is a man aged 18 to 30 who received the YFV17D yellow fever vaccine. V is TRBV20-1 and J is TRBJ2-1; the match to TRBD1 covers 7 bases. CDR3 DNA: TGCAGTGCTCTACAGGGGAATGAGCAGTTCTTC. It is translated as CSALQGNEQFF.